The 13 T cell receptor beta chains below all came from one sample that was sequenced in a study of radiation and T cells in renal cell carcinoma. Some clones are missing from TCRdb's copy, which holds only in-frame ones; the method was immunoSEQ multiplex PCR. This sample has 55,000 to 65,000 clones, with 65% to 80% found just once. The time point was: baseline pretreatment blood. Treatment reported: 15 Gy SBRT to primary tumor, nephrectomy 4 weeks later. The sample was blood, taken from a patient whose treatment included radiotherapy and nephrectomy. The receptors come from a man aged 55-75 years with renal cell carcinoma.

This chain links TRBV7-2 with TRBJ1-4; D gene unclear. CDR3 size: 15 residues. The germline gives CDR1 SGHTA, CDR2 FQGNSA. Trimming left V 5 bases short and J 0 bases short, with 10 bases between. The CDR3 bases are TGTGCCAGCAGCCAACCGGGCGCAACTAATGAAAAACTGTTTTTT. This translates into CASSQPGATNEKLFF.

The chain combines TRBV9 with TRBJ2-1; TRBD1 matches 9 bases. J was trimmed by 0 bases and V by 4 bases; bases with no gene match: 17. Germline V gives CDR1 SGDLS, CDR2 YYNGEE. This CDR3 spans 20 amino acids. The CDR3 DNA follows: TGTGCCAGCAGCAAAACAGGGGGCAGCTCGCCTACGTACTCCTACAATGAGCAGTTCTTC. As protein: CASSKTGGSSPTYSYNEQFF.

This clone was picked up a small number of times. This chain joins TRBV15 and TRBJ1-1; TRBD1 aligns across 7 bases. The J segment lost 0 bases and the V segment lost 0 bases, leaving 10 bases of the junction unmatched. The CDR3 runs to 18 residues. Germline loops: CDR1 LNHNV, CDR2 YYDKDF (reference sequence). The CDR3 loop is CATSRDRGTVIMNTEAFF. The CDR3 region has the DNA TGTGCCACCAGCAGAGATCGGGGGACAGTGATCATGAACACTGAAGCTTTCTTT.

This chain joins TRBV6-1 and TRBJ1-5; a weak D match, TRBD1 (5 bases). The CDR3 is 15 amino acids. The germline V gene has CDR1 MNHNS and CDR2 SASEGT. Between the trimmed V and J ends, which lost 3 bases and 0 bases, there was a span of 9 bases. In DNA form, the CDR3 reads TGTGCCAGCAGTGAGGGACCTTATAGCAATCAGCCCCAGCATTTT. It encodes CASSEGPYSNQPQHF.

This clone appeared once. The chain links TRBV5-1 to TRBJ1-4; D is ambiguous. V was shortened by 6 bases and J by 0 bases, with 12 bases between the two germline ends. Per the germline V gene, CDR1 is SGHRS and CDR2 is YFSETQ. There are 15 residues in the CDR3. The CDR3: CASTLMSPTNEKLFF. CDR3 sequence (DNA): TGCGCCAGCACCCTGATGTCGCCAACTAATGAAAAACTGTTTTTT.

The chain has TRBV9 and TRBJ2-1, with 8 positions matching TRBD1. From germline, CDR1 is SGDLS and CDR2 YYNGEE. There are 18 residues in the CDR3. Losses at the gene ends were 0 bases for V and 7 bases for J; bases not matched to a gene: 15. The CDR3 nucleotides read TGTGCCAGCAGCGTAGGACCGCCGGGACAGGCTTGGTTTAATGAGCAGTTCTTC. It translates to CASSVGPPGQAWFNEQFF.

The chain joins TRBV12-5 to TRBJ1-1, with D uncertain. Germline CDR1 is LGHNT and CDR2 is FRNRAP. This CDR3 region has 13 residues. Deletions cut 1 base from V and 8 bases from J, with 11 bases between. CDR3 DNA: TGTGCTAGTGGTTTGGGCAACAGTTGGGAAGCTTTCTTT. Protein product: CASGLGNSWEAFF.

Here the CDR3 DNA reads TGTGCCTGGAGGTTGGGGGGCGGGAGCTCTGGGGCCAACGTCCTGACTTTC. This translates into CAWRLGGGSSGANVLTF. This sequence joins TRBV30 and TRBJ2-6, with D possibly TRBD2 on 7 matching bases. Trimming left V 3 bases short and J 0 bases short, with 15 bases between. The germline V gene has CDR1 GTSNPN and CDR2 SVGIG (reference sequence). The CDR3 is 17 residues long.

The chain carries TRBV2 and TRBJ2-4, with 10 bases that match TRBD1. Germline V CDR1 and CDR2: SNHLY, FYNNEI. The CDR3 totals 18 residues. The junction had 8 bases not matched to a gene; V was cut back by 3 bases and J by 0 bases. The CDR3: CASSDDRGLGLAKNIQYF. Written as DNA, the CDR3 is TGTGCCAGCAGTGATGACAGGGGGCTCGGTCTAGCCAAAAACATTCAGTACTTC.

This chain joins TRBV9 and TRBJ2-3; 8 bases fit TRBD2. This CDR3 has 16 amino acids. V gave up 2 bases and J gave up 0 bases; unmatched junction bases: 5. Germline lookup yields CDR1 SGDLS and CDR2 YYNGEE. CDR3 nucleotides: TGTGCCAGCAGCGTTGCGGGAGGCTGGAGCACAGATACGCAGTATTTT. It yields the protein CASSVAGGWSTDTQYF.

The rearrangement uses TRBV27 and TRBJ2-1, with TRBD1 as a possible D gene (6 bases). Trimming pared 5 bases from V and 7 bases from J, leaving 18 bases between. Per germline, CDR1 MNHEY and CDR2 SMNVEV (reference sequence). The CDR3 is made up of 15 amino acids. CDR3 protein: CASSTRTALSNEQFF. CDR3 DNA sequence: TGTGCCAGCAGTACGAGGACAGCGTTATCAAATGAGCAGTTCTTC.

This clone came up a few times. V and J are TRBV12-5 and TRBJ2-7; no definite D call. V lost 7 bases, J lost 1 base, and 5 bases lay in between. The CDR3 extends over 11 amino acids. The germline gives CDR1 LGHNT, CDR2 FRNRAP. The CDR3 DNA is TGTGCTAGTGCCCTGTCCTACGAGCAGTACTTC. This sequence encodes CASALSYEQYF.

The rearrangement links TRBV29-1 to TRBJ2-5; the match to TRBD2 covers 12 bases. Germline V gene lookup returns CDR1 SQVTM and CDR2 ANQGSEA. The CDR3 has 13 residues. With 7 bases clipped from V and 4 bases from J, the junction kept 4 bases outside the gene matches. The CDR3 region is CSAWTSGAETQYF. For the CDR3, the DNA is TGCAGCGCCTGGACTAGCGGGGCAGAGACCCAGTACTTC.